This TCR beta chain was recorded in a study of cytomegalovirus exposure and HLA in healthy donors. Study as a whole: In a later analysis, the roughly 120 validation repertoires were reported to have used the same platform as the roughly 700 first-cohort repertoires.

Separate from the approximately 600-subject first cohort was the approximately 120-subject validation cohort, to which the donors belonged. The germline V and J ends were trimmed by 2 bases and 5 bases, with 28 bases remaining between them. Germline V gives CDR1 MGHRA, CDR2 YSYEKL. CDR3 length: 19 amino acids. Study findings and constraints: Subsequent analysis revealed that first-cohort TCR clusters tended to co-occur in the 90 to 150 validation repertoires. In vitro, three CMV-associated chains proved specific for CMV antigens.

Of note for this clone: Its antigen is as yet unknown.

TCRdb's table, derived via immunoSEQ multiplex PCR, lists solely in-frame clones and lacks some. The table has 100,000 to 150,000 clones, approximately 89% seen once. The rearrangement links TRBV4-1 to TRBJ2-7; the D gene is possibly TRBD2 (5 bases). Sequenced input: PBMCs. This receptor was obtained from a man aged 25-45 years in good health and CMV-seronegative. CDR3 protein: CASSQNGGPGLTQEDEQYF. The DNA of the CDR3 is TGCGCCAGCAGCCAAAACGGAGGACCGGGTCTCACTCAAGAGGACGAGCAGTACTTC.